The 10 T cell receptor beta chains given below trace back to one sample, sequenced in a study of response to subunit inactivated influenza vaccine. TCRdb fed the RT-PCR reads into MiXCR, producing one record per CDR3 protein. This repertoire shows around 760,000 distinct CDR3 sequences, around 13% found once; its top ten account for approximately 6.5%. The specimen comprised PBMCs from blood, sampled 14 to 15 days before vaccination. Source of these receptors: a man aged 45-65 years who received an inactivated influenza vaccine.

The chain couples TRBV6-1 to TRBJ2-5; the D gene is possibly TRBD1 (6 bases). The CDR3 is 13 amino acids. The V end was cut by 3 bases, the J end by 1 base, with 6 bases between. Germline lookup yields CDR1 MNHNS and CDR2 SASEGT. The CDR3 sequence is CASSEDSQETQYF. CDR3 coding DNA: TGTGCCAGCAGTGAGGACAGCCAAGAGACCCAGTACTTC.

The chain couples TRBV20-1 to TRBJ2-7; D possibly corresponds to TRBD1 (6 bases). The CDR3 spans 14 residues. Per germline, CDR1 DFQATT and CDR2 SNEGSKA (reference sequence). Trimming cost V 6 bases and J 3 bases, with 18 bases left between them. The CDR3 here is CSADSLGQYYEQYF. The CDR3 coding sequence is TGCAGTGCCGACTCTCTTGGACAGTACTACGAGCAGTACTTC.

This clonotype was seen repeatedly, ten times or more. V and J are TRBV6-2 or TRBV6-3 and TRBJ2-5, with D possibly matching TRBD1 (6 bases). This CDR3 has 16 residues. V dropped 0 bases and J dropped 4 bases, with 15 bases sitting between them. Germline CDR1 MNHEY, CDR2 SVGEGT. DNA of the CDR3: TGTGCCAGCAGTTACTCGAGCAGGGGACGAGGAGAGACCCAGTACTTC. It codes for CASSYSSRGRGETQYF.

This clonotype has only a few counts. In nucleotides, the CDR3 is TGTGCCAGCAGGACCGGGACAGGGGGATTTTACGAGCAGTACTTC. It translates to CASRTGTGGFYEQYF. The gene calls are TRBV12-3 or TRBV12-4 and TRBJ2-7; 11 nucleotides line up with TRBD1. Germline trimming cut 6 bases from V and 4 bases from J; bases unmatched to any gene: 8. CDR3 length: 15 amino acids.

This clonotype occurred a few times. V and J are TRBV2 and TRBJ2-1, with 11 bases lining up with TRBD2. The CDR3 is made up of 15 amino acids. Germline trimming cut 7 bases from V and 7 bases from J; bases unmatched to any gene: 9. The V gene's germline CDR1 is SNHLY and CDR2 FYNNEI. CDR3 nucleotide sequence: TGTGCCAGCACCAATAGCGGGAGGGCTTTAAATGAGCAGTTCTTC. Translation gives CASTNSGRALNEQFF.

The sample holds one count of this clonotype. This chain uses TRBV19 with TRBJ2-3; 10 bases agree with TRBD1. The CDR3 is made up of 16 amino acids. Germline values: CDR1 LNHDA, CDR2 SQIVND (reference sequence). Trimming cost V 5 bases and J 5 bases; bases outside gene matches: 10. In DNA form, the CDR3 reads TGTGCCAGTAGTGTCCGGGACAGGGGCTTCCAAGATACGCAGTATTTT. This sequence encodes CASSVRDRGFQDTQYF.

This chain connects TRBV6-2 or TRBV6-3 to TRBJ2-7; no firm D call. The CDR3 has 11 residues. The V gene's germline CDR1 is MNHEY and CDR2 SVGEGT. The germline V and J ends were trimmed by 8 bases and 4 bases, with 9 bases remaining between them. The CDR3 loop is CASARLYEQYF. In DNA form, the CDR3 reads TGTGCCAGCGCCCGCCTTTACGAGCAGTACTTC.

V is TRBV11-2 and J is TRBJ2-4; a possible D gene is TRBD2 (5 bases). The V end was cut by 5 bases, the J end by 0 bases, with 17 bases between. The CDR3 totals 17 residues. Germline assignment: CDR1 SGHAT and CDR2 FQNNGV. For the CDR3, the DNA is TGTGCCAGCAGCCGGGGAGTGGGTACCCTAGCCAAAAACATTCAGTACTTC. Translated: CASSRGVGTLAKNIQYF.

The CDR3 nucleotides read TGTGCCAGCAGCTTATGGGGGGTGTCTTCCTATGGCTACACCTTC. It is translated as CASSLWGVSSYGYTF. V gene TRBV11-2 combines with J gene TRBJ1-2, with D maybe TRBD1 (5 bases). The CDR3 length is 15 residues. Looked up from germline, CDR1 is SGHAT and CDR2 is FQNNGV. The V gene lost 2 bases and the J gene lost 4 bases, with 14 bases spanning the gap.

This clonotype has a handful of counts. This chain uses TRBV20-1 with TRBJ2-3; TRBD1 agrees at 11 bases. This CDR3 is 14 amino acids long. Germline lookup yields CDR1 DFQATT and CDR2 SNEGSKA (reference sequence). V lost 5 bases, J lost 6 bases, and 7 bases stayed unmatched. CDR3 residues: CSAGGQGAVDTQYF. CDR3 nucleotides: TGCAGTGCTGGAGGACAGGGGGCGGTTGATACGCAGTATTTT.